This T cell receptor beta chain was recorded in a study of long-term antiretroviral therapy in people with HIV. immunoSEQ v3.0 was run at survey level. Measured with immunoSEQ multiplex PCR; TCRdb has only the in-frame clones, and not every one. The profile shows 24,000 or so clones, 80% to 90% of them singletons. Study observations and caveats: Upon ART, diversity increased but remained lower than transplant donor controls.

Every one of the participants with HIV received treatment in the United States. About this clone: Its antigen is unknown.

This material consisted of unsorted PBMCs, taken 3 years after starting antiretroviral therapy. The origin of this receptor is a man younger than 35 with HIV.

Written as DNA, the CDR3 is TGTGCCAGCGAATCCTTGGGGCGCCTGGGGGCCAACGTCCTGACTTTC. This sequence encodes CASESLGRLGANVLTF. The J gene is TRBJ2-6, the V gene TRBV6-6, with a tentative D call TRBD1 (5 bases). The CDR3 loop spans 16 amino acids. CDR1 and CDR2 from the germline V gene are MNHNY and SVGAGI (reference sequence). V shed 8 bases and J shed 4 bases, with 18 bases lying between them.